The clone carrying this T cell receptor (beta chain) was detected a few times. The antigen is undetermined. Sequencing was performed with immunoSEQ multiplex PCR; in TCRdb, only in-frame clones are kept and a portion is missing. Here the sample spans fewer than 7,500 clones, around half being singletons. The V and J ends lost 7 bases and 8 bases, in that order; junction bases with no gene match: 11. CDR1 and CDR2 from the germline V gene are MNHGY and SAAAGT. The CDR3 is 15 residues long. The sample belongs to a study of T cells in localized non-small cell lung cancer. Study observations and caveats: Of the tissues analyzed, uninvolved adjacent lung showed maximal T cell clonality, greater than tumor. Density of T cells in blood, when higher, went with longer overall survival. Heterogeneity cannot be ruled out, as sequencing used one tumor region only. Turning up in adjacent lung were a median approximately 60 of the top 100 tumor clones.

This chain links TRBV6-8 with TRBJ2-3, with 11 nucleotides matching TRBD2. The receptor's source is a man between 40 and 70 years old with stage I lung adenocarcinoma. The sequenced sample was lymph node tissue, obtained before any cancer treatment. The CDR3 is CASIQRTSGPGTQYF. The DNA for the CDR3 is TGTGCCAGCATCCAGCGGACTAGCGGGCCAGGTACGCAGTATTTT.